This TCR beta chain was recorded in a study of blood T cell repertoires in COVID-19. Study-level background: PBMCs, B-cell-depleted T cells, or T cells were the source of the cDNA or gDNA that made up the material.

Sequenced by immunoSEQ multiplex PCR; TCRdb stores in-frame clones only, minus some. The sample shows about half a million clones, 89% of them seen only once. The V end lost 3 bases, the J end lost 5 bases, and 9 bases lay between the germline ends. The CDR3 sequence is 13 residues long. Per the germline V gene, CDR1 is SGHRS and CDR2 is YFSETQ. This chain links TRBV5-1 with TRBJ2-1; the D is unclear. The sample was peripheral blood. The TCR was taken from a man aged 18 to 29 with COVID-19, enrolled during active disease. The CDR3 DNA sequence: TGCGCCAGCAGCTACAGCCGGAACAATGAGCAGTTCTTC. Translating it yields CASSYSRNNEQFF.